One T cell receptor beta chain is described in this entry. Intraepithelial and lamina propria lymphocytes were freed from processed graft tissue. The source of the sample is a study of graft-versus-host responses after intestinal transplantation. V lost 5 bases and J 4 bases, leaving 11 bases between the germline ends. Germline CDR1 reads LGHNT; CDR2 reads FRNRAP. This CDR3 spans 13 amino acids. Profiled with immunoSEQ multiplex PCR; TCRdb holds only in-frame clones, not every one. The sample lists more than 50,000 clones; about 89% were seen once. Sample: ileum tissue, taken roughly 390 days after transplant. This TCR was recovered from a human patient who received an intestinal transplant, so some T cells may come from the graft donor. V gene TRBV12-5 combines with J gene TRBJ2-5, with a tentative D call TRBD2 (6 bases). The CDR3 DNA reads as TGTGCTAGTGGTCCAAGCGGGTCAGAGACCCAGTACTTC. This gives the protein CASGPSGSETQYF.